This TCR beta chain originates from a study of T cell repertoires and HLA-DP antigens. The V segment lost 2 bases and the J segment 6 bases; nucleotides outside the gene matches: 9. CDR1 and CDR2 from the germline V gene are LNHDA and SQIVND (reference sequence). The length of the CDR3 is 16 residues. Each pre-culture CD4+ sample aimed for fewer than 250,000 T cell genomes at deep resolution. The method was immunoSEQ multiplex PCR; TCRdb's version includes in-frame clones alone and lacks a portion of them. The data hold 75,000 to 90,000 clones, with roughly 86% observed a single time. About this clone: Its antigen is not identified.

The sample consisted of CD4+ T cells from PBMCs. The chain carries TRBV19 and TRBJ2-2, with 7 bases fitting TRBD2. This TCR came from a man aged 50 to 60 in good health and CMV-seronegative. In DNA form, the CDR3 reads TGTGCCAGTAGTATACGGGATTCGACTAGCTCCGGGGAGCTGTTTTTT. Translation: CASSIRDSTSSGELFF.